The 9 T cell receptor beta chains below come from one sample, sequenced in a study of blood T cell repertoires in COVID-19. Some clones are missing from TCRdb's copy, which holds only in-frame ones; the method was immunoSEQ multiplex PCR. Seen here are some 110,000 clones, 90% to 95% observed once, and the top ten hold 5% to 6.5%. The sample consisted of peripheral blood. These receptors were taken from a human donor in a cohort sampled during active COVID-19.

The chain combines TRBV15 with TRBJ1-3; D call uncertain. CDR3 length equals 15 residues. Trimming removed 3 bases at V and 0 bases at J, with 9 bases between. Germline V lookup: CDR1 LNHNV, CDR2 YYDKDF (reference sequence). The CDR3 nucleotides are TGTGCCACCAGCAGCAGCGGGCGCTCTGGAAACACCATATATTTT. The encoded protein is CATSSSGRSGNTIYF.

The genes are TRBV2 and TRBJ1-1, with 7 bases identical to TRBD1. This CDR3 region has 14 residues. The J segment lost 4 bases and the V segment lost 6 bases, leaving 8 bases of the junction unmatched. Germline CDR1 SNHLY, CDR2 FYNNEI. The CDR3 spells CASSQTGEFTEAFF. As DNA, the CDR3 is TGTGCCAGCAGCCAAACAGGGGAATTCACTGAAGCTTTCTTT.

The chain carries TRBV23-1 and TRBJ1-1, with TRBD1 matching 8 bases. TRBV23-1 is assigned to the ORF class and has an uncertain function. This CDR3 spans 19 amino acids. V shed 2 bases, J shed 1 base, and the junction held 15 bases outside the gene matches. As DNA, the CDR3 is TGCGCCAGCAGTCAACCTAGCCTCCGGGACAGGCATTGGAACACTGAAGCTTTCTTT. Residues: CASSQPSLRDRHWNTEAFF.

This chain uses TRBV9 with TRBJ1-1, with D unclear. V was shortened by 3 bases and J by 7 bases, with 13 bases between the two germline ends. Germline CDR1 SGDLS, CDR2 YYNGEE. The CDR3 runs 13 residues. The CDR3 loop is CASSALVSFEAFF. For the CDR3, the DNA is TGTGCCAGCAGCGCCCTCGTGTCCTTTGAAGCTTTCTTT.

The chain joins TRBV11-2 to TRBJ2-7; 9 nucleotides align to TRBD1. The CDR3 loop spans 14 amino acids. CDR1 and CDR2 from the germline V gene are SGHAT and FQNNGV. The V segment lost 3 bases and the J segment 3 bases; nucleotides outside the gene matches: 3. The CDR3 bases are TGTGCCAGCAGCTTGTCGGGACAGGGCTACGAGCAGTACTTC. Encoded protein: CASSLSGQGYEQYF.

The chain has TRBV27 and TRBJ2-7; D perhaps matches TRBD1 (6 bases). V was cut by 3 bases and J by 3 bases, with 9 bases left in between. This CDR3 comprises 13 residues. Per the germline V gene, CDR1 is MNHEY and CDR2 is SMNVEV (reference sequence). Written as DNA, the CDR3 is TGTGCCAGCAGTTTCGGCAGGGGCTACGAGCAGTACTTC. Translated: CASSFGRGYEQYF.

J is TRBJ2-3 and V is TRBV6-4, with a possible D match to TRBD1 (6 bases). Trimming stripped 1 base from V and 0 bases from J, with 8 bases between. Germline V gene data show CDR1 as MRHNA and CDR2 as SNTAGT. The CDR3 has 15 amino acids. Written as DNA, the CDR3 is TGTGCCAGCAGTGACTTGGGGGCTAGCACAGATACGCAGTATTTT. It specifies CASSDLGASTDTQYF.

This sequence joins TRBV6-6 and TRBJ2-1; D might be TRBD2 (5 bases). The CDR3 length is 16 residues. Trimming took off 4 bases at V and 4 bases at J, with 17 bases between the two ends. Germline V gene lookup returns CDR1 MNHNY and CDR2 SVGAGI (reference sequence). The CDR3 reads CASSSVLGGYYNEQFF. In DNA, the CDR3 is TGTGCCAGCAGTTCAGTTTTGGGCGGGTATTACAATGAGCAGTTCTTC.

The chain combines TRBV27 with TRBJ1-5; no definite D call. Germline V gene data show CDR1 as MNHEY and CDR2 as SMNVEV (reference sequence). The CDR3 has 17 residues. The V end was cut by 5 bases, the J end by 3 bases, with 20 bases between. The CDR3 region is CASSPAPVFANNQPQHF. The CDR3 DNA reads as TGTGCCAGCAGTCCCGCACCGGTATTTGCGAACAATCAGCCCCAGCATTTT.